Presented here are 9 T cell receptor beta chains from one specimen sequenced in a study of shared clonotypes between healthy human individuals. Assay: immunoSEQ multiplex PCR; the TCRdb copy retains only in-frame clones and omits some. The top ten hold under 0.15% of the sample, which has over 2 million clones, roughly 95% seen once. Sequenced: naive CD4+ T cells sorted from blood. Subset specified: CD45RA+ positively selected. Receptors were obtained from a man aged 18-30 years in good health.

V and J are TRBV5-4 and TRBJ1-2; 10 bases are shared with TRBD1. The J segment lost 4 bases and the V segment lost 3 bases, leaving 3 bases of the junction unmatched. The CDR3 loop spans 14 amino acids. Germline V gene lookup returns CDR1 SGHNT and CDR2 YYREEE (reference sequence). The DNA for the CDR3 is TGTGCCAGCAGCTGGGACAGGGGTGGCTATGGCTACACCTTC. It is translated as CASSWDRGGYGYTF.

The rearrangement joins TRBV4-3 to TRBJ2-7; D call uncertain. V shed 0 bases and J shed 5 bases, with 8 bases lying between them. The CDR3 runs 13 residues. Germline loops: CDR1 LGHNA, CDR2 YSLEER. The CDR3 DNA follows: TGCGCCAGCAGCCAAGAACGAAGGGACGAGCAGTACTTC. Protein: CASSQERRDEQYF.

Comment on this clone: Other DNA sequences in the same sample also yield this CDR3. The chain couples TRBV14 to TRBJ1-2; the D gene is possibly TRBD1 (6 bases). The germline V and J ends were trimmed by 0 bases and 4 bases, with 9 bases remaining between them. CDR1 and CDR2 (germline): SGHDN, FVKESK. CDR3 size: 14 residues. This chain's CDR3 is CASSQDRGGYGYTF. In DNA form, the CDR3 reads TGTGCCAGCAGCCAAGACAGGGGAGGCTATGGCTACACCTTC. Full variable domain (rest looked up from reference TRBV14 and TRBJ1-2): EAGVTQFPSHSVIEKGQTVTLRCDPISGHDNLYWYRRVMGKEIKFLLHFVKESKQDESGMPNNRFLAERTGGTYSTLKVQPAELEDSGVYFCASSQDRGGYGYTFGSGTRLTVV.

J is TRBJ1-1 and V is TRBV19; D might be TRBD1 (5 bases). In germline, CDR1 is LNHDA, CDR2 SQIVND (reference sequence). The CDR3 has 16 amino acids. V gave up 4 bases and J gave up 10 bases, with 25 bases separating them. CDR3 residues: CASSTGGTSRAYGAFF. For the CDR3, the DNA is TGTGCCAGTAGTACCGGAGGGACTTCTAGAGCGTATGGAGCTTTCTTT.

The V gene is TRBV10-1, the J gene TRBJ1-1; possibly TRBD1 for D (6 bases). The CDR3 is 13 residues long. V gave up 6 bases and J gave up 2 bases, with 10 bases separating them. From germline, CDR1 is WNHNN and CDR2 SYGVQD (reference sequence). CDR3 nucleotide sequence: TGCGCCAGCAGGGAGGGGGGAAACACTGAAGCTTTCTTT. Amino acids: CASREGGNTEAFF.

This chain connects TRBV2 to TRBJ2-3; TRBD2 aligns across 12 bases. In germline, CDR1 is SNHLY, CDR2 FYNNEI. This CDR3 has 16 amino acids. V was clipped by 5 bases and J by 3 bases; unmatched bases: 6. CDR3 in DNA: TGTGCCAGCAGTTCTCGGACTAGCGGGGTAACAGATACGCAGTATTTT. Amino acid sequence: CASSSRTSGVTDTQYF.

The chain combines TRBV5-4 with TRBJ2-1; 8 bases fit TRBD2. The CDR3 contains 15 residues. V was clipped by 0 bases and J by 7 bases; unmatched bases: 6. The germline CDR1 and CDR2 sequences are SGHNT and YYREEE (reference sequence). CDR3 in amino acids: CASSLGGGGRNEQFF. The CDR3 nucleotides read TGTGCCAGCAGCTTGGGAGGCGGGGGGCGGAATGAGCAGTTCTTC.

J is TRBJ1-5 and V is TRBV28, with D unresolved. The germline V gene has CDR1 MDHEN and CDR2 SYDVKM. This CDR3 has 14 residues. Trimming took off 2 bases at V and 7 bases at J, with 12 bases between the two ends. CDR3: CASSLVAHGQPQHF. In nucleotides, the CDR3 is TGTGCCAGCAGTTTAGTGGCGCACGGGCAGCCCCAGCATTTT.

The chain employs TRBV5-6 and TRBJ1-1; possibly TRBD1 for D (5 bases). Germline CDR1 and CDR2: SGHDT and YYEEEE. Trimming removed 5 bases from V and 8 bases from J, with 16 bases in between. The CDR3 spans 13 residues. CDR3 protein: CASRHNRLSEAFF. The CDR3 region has the DNA TGTGCCAGCAGGCACAACAGGCTTTCGGAAGCTTTCTTT. The full variable domain, rest sourced from reference TRBV5-6 and TRBJ1-1, is DAGVTQSPTHLIKTRGQQVTLRCSPKSGHDTVSWYQQALGQGPQFIFQYYEEEERQRGNFPDRFSGHQFPNYSSELNVNALLLGDSALYLCASRHNRLSEAFFGQGTRLTVV.